One T cell receptor (beta chain) is described in this entry. Antigen specificity is unknown. Using its own MiXCR run on the reads, TCRdb lists one record per CDR3 protein. The data show approximately 1,000,000 distinct CDR3 sequences, around 31% seen once. The CDR3 has 19 amino acids. CDR1 MNHEY and CDR2 SVGAGI come from the germline V gene. V lost 2 bases and J 0 bases, leaving 17 bases between the germline ends. This record comes from a study of T cell repertoires in cytomegalovirus infection. Overall study context: Used in the study were CMV epitopes, some recently identified and HLA-C-restricted, others well-studied and HLA-B-restricted. CMV infection plus the matching HLA type was flagged by public TCR beta signatures.

Broader study findings: CMV carriers having the relevant HLA were flagged by cumulative public TCR beta family frequency. Dominating the ex vivo response were TCR beta clonotypes that were CMV-specific and HLA-C-restricted.

This rearrangement joins TRBV6-5 to TRBJ2-6, with D perhaps TRBD2 (5 bases). Material: cultured CD8+ T cells from PBMCs, obtained from culture after CMV antigen stimulation. This TCR was sampled from a human donor in good health (CMV status not recorded). Some clones in this sample may be carry-over from other donors' samples. CDR3 amino acids: CASSYRARGAISGANVLTF. The CDR3 DNA is TGTGCCAGCAGTTACCGAGCTCGGGGAGCCATCTCTGGGGCCAACGTCCTGACTTTC.